This paragraph covers one T cell receptor (beta chain) sequence. This entry is derived from a study of blood T cell repertoires in COVID-19. Study in general: Researchers got acute and convalescent COVID-19 samples from the United States, Italy and Spain. T cells, B-cell-depleted T cells, or PBMCs provided the cDNA or gDNA that served as material.

Per the study methods: Reference gene primers were amplified, and this amplification served to estimate nucleated cell counts. Method: immunoSEQ multiplex PCR; TCRdb's copy keeps in-frame clones and lacks some. Clonal size and the V and J genes are those of that table, whereas D and trimming came from the DNA. The table records 250,000 to 350,000 clones, roughly 83% of them present only once. Per germline, CDR1 SEHNR and CDR2 FQNEAQ (reference sequence). CDR3 length: 14 residues. The germline V and J ends were trimmed by 1 base and 3 bases, with 6 bases remaining between them. The sequencing input was peripheral blood. The clonotype was recovered from a woman aged 45-59 years with acute or convalescent COVID-19. V is TRBV7-9 and J is TRBJ2-2; D gene uncertain. CDR3 region: CASSLESYTGELFF. The DNA of the CDR3 is TGTGCCAGCAGCTTAGAGAGCTACACCGGGGAGCTGTTTTTT.